The source of this T cell receptor beta chain is a study of shared clonotypes between healthy human individuals. Study-level points and caveats: Shared clonotypes across all four donors exceeded non-shared ones in generation probability.

Regarding this clone: Antigen: not known.

Terminally differentiated effector memory CD45RA+ cells were left out of the naive CD8 fraction, which was CD45RO-negative and positively selected for CCR7. Per the original methods: For the immunoSEQ data, sequences were junction-only without quality scores, so filtering differed. Some clones are missing from TCRdb's copy, which holds only in-frame ones; the method was immunoSEQ multiplex PCR. The V and J calls and clone size were taken over from that table, and D and trimming were inferred from the DNA. Altogether a few million clones are present, just under 95% being singletons, with the ten largest covering more than 1.5%. Trimming shortened V by 3 bases and J by 6 bases, and 17 bases separated the two germline ends. The CDR3 runs to 16 residues. The germline V gene encodes CDR1 LNHDA and CDR2 SQIVND (reference sequence).

The sample was naive CD8+ T cells from PBMCs. This clonotype was obtained from a young man in good health. Some clones in this sample may be carry-over from other donors' samples. The chain employs TRBV19 and TRBJ2-2, with D perhaps matching TRBD1 (5 bases). The CDR3 nucleotides read TGTGCCAGTAGTATTCAGGAACAGGTTTATTCCGGGGAGCTGTTTTTT. Encoded protein: CASSIQEQVYSGELFF.